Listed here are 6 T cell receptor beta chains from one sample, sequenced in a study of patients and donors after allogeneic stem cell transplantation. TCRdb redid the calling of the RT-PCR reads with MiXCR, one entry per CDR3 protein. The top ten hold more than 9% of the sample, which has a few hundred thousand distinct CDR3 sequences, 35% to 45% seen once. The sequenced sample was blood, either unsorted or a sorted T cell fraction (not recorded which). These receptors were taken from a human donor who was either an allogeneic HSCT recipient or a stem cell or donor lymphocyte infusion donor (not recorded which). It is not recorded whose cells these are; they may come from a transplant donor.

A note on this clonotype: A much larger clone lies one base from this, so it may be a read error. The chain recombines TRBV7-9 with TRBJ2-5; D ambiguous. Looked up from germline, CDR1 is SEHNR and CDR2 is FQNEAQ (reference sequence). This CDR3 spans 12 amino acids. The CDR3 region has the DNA TGTACCAGCAGCTTAGCTGGGGAGACCCAGTACTTC. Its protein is CTSSLAGETQYF.

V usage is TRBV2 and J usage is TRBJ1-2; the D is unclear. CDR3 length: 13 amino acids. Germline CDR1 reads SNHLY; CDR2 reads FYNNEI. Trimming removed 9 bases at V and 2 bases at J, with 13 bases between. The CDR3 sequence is CASRPSPNYGYTF. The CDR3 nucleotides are TGTGCCAGTCGGCCATCCCCGAACTATGGCTACACCTTC.

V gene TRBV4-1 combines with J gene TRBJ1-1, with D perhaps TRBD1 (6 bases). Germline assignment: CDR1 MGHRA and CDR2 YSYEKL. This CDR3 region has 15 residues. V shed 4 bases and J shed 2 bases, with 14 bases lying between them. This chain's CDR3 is CASSRGGSANTEAFF. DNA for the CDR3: TGCGCCAGCAGCCGAGGGGGGAGCGCCAACACTGAAGCTTTCTTT.

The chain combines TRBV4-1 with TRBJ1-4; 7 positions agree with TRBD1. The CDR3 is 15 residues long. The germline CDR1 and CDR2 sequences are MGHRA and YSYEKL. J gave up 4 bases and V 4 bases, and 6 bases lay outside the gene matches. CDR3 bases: TGCGCCAGCAGCCGGACACAGGGGCTTAATGAAAAACTGTTTTTT. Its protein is CASSRTQGLNEKLFF.

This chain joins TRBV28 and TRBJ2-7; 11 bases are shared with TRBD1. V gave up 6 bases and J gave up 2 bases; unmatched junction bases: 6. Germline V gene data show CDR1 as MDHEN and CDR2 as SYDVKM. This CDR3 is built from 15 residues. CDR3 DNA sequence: TGTGCCAGCAGATCCTCGGGACAGGGGGCCTACGAGCAGTACTTC. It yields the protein CASRSSGQGAYEQYF.

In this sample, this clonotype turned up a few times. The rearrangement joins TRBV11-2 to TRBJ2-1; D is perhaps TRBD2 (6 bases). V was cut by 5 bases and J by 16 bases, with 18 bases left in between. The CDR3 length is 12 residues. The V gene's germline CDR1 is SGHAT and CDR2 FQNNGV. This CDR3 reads CASSQIRDFTFF. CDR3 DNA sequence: TGTGCCAGCAGCCAGATCCGGGACTTTACCTTCTTC.